The T cell receptor beta chain under discussion was sequenced for a study of T cell responses to AZD1222 COVID-19 vaccine. Overall study results and limits: Nearly half of spike-specific TCRs reportedly target unmutated variant regions. Seropositive status at baseline applied to only a handful of AZD1222 recipients.

To note about this clone: Its specificity is unknown.

Profiling relied on immunoSEQ multiplex PCR, and the TCRdb table lists in-frame clones only, not all of them. The profile shows more than 95,000 clones, approximately 91% of them singletons. Germline V gene lookup returns CDR1 MNHEY and CDR2 SVGAGI. The CDR3 sequence is 15 residues long. Trimming at V came to 5 bases and at J to 3 bases, leaving 6 bases not matched to a gene. The sequence was obtained from an adult in good health. This specimen consisted of peripheral blood, obtained on day 0 of AZD1222 vaccination. The V and J genes are TRBV6-5 and TRBJ1-3; 8 bases match TRBD1. This chain's CDR3 is CASSPRQGYGNTIYF. In DNA, the CDR3 is TGTGCCAGCAGTCCAAGACAGGGGTATGGAAACACCATATATTTT.